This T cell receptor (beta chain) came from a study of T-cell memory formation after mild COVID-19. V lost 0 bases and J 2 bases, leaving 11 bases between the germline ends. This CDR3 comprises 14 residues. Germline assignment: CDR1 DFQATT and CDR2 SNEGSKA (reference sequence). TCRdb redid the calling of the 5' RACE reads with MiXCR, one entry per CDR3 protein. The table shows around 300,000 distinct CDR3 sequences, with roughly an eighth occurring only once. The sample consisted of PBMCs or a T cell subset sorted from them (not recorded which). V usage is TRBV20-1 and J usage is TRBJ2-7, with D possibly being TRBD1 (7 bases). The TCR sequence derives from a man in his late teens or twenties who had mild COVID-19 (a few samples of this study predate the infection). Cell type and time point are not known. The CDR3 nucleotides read TGCAGTGCTAGAGACAGGGGGGCCACCTACGAGCAGTACGTC. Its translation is CSARDRGATYEQYV.